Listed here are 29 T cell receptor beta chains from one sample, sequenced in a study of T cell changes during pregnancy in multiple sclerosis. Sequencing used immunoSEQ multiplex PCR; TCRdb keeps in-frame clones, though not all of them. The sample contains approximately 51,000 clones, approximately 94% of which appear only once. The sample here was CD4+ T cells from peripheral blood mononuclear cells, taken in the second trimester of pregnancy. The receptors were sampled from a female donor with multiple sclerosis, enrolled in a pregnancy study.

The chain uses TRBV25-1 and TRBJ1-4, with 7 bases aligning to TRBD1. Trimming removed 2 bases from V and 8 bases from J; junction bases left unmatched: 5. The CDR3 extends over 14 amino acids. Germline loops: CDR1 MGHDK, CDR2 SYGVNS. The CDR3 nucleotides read TGTGCCAGCAGTGAAGGACAGGTGGGCGAAAAACTGTTTTTT. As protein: CASSEGQVGEKLFF.

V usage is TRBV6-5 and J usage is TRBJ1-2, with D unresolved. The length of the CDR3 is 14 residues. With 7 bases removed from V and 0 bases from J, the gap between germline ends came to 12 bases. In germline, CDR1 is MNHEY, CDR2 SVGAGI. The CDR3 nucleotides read TGTGCCAGCACCCCGCGGGGAGCTAACTATGGCTACACCTTC. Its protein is CASTPRGANYGYTF.

The CDR3 sequence: CASSNREFARGNTEAFF. For the CDR3, the DNA is TGTGCCAGCAGCAACAGGGAATTCGCTAGAGGGAACACTGAAGCTTTCTTT. The chain couples TRBV7-8 to TRBJ1-1; possible D gene TRBD1, 6 bases. V was clipped by 5 bases and J by 1 base, with 20 bases between them. Germline CDR1 SGHVS, CDR2 FQNEAQ. The CDR3 covers 17 residues.

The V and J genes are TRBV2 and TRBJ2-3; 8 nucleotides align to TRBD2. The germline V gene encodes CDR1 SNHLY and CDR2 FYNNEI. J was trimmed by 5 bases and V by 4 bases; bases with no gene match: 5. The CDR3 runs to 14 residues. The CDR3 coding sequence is TGTGCCAGCAGTGGGGACCGGGGGGGAGATACGCAGTATTTT. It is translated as CASSGDRGGDTQYF.

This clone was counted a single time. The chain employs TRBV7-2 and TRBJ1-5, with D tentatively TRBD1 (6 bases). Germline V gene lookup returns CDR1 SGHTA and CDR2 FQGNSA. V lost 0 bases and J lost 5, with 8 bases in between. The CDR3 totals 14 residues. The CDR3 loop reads CASSLAQGHQPQHF. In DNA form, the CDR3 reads TGTGCCAGCAGCTTAGCACAGGGACATCAGCCCCAGCATTTT. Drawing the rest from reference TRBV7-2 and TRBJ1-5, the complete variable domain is GAGVSQSPSNKVTEKGKDVELRCDPISGHTALYWYRQSLGQGLEFLIYFQGNSAPDKSGLPSDRFSAERTGGSVSTLTIQRTQQEDSAVYLCASSLAQGHQPQHFGDGTRLSIL.

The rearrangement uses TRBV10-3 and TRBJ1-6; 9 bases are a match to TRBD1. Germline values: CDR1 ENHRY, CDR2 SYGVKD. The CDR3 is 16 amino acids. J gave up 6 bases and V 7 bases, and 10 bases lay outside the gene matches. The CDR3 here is CAIKARTGEPNSPLHF. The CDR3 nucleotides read TGTGCCATCAAGGCCCGGACAGGGGAACCTAATTCACCCCTCCACTTT.

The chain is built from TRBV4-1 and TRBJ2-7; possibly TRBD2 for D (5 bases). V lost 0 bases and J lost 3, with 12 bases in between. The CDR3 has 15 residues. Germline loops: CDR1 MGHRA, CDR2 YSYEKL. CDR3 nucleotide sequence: TGCGCCAGCAGCCAAGATAGCGCCGGGTACTACGAGCAGTACTTC. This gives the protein CASSQDSAGYYEQYF.

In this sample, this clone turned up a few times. The CDR3 sequence is CASSLRGIYGYTF. In DNA, the CDR3 is TGTGCCAGCAGCTTAAGAGGGATCTATGGCTACACCTTC. This chain joins TRBV7-2 and TRBJ1-2; D not resolved. Germline-derived CDR1 and CDR2 are SGHTA and FQGNSA. This CDR3 comprises 13 residues. V dropped 2 bases and J dropped 4 bases, with 8 bases sitting between them.

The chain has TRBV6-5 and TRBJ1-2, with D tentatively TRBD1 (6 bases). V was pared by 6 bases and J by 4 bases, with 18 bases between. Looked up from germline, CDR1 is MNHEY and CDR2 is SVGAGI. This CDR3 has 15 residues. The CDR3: CASSSPLGGSYGYTF. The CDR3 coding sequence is TGTGCCAGCAGCTCGCCGCTAGGGGGATCCTATGGCTACACCTTC.

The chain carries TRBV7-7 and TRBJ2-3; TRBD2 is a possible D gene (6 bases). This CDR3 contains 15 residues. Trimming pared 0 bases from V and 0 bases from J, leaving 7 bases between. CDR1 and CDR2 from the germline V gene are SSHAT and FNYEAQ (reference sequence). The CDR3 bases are TGTGCCAGCAGCTTAGCGGGGGGAAGCACAGATACGCAGTATTTT. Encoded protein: CASSLAGGSTDTQYF.

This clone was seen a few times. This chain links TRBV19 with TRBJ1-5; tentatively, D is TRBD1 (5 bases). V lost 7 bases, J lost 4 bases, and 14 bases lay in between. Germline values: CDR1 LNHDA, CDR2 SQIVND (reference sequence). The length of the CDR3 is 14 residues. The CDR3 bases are TGTGCCAGTATCGACGGGGGGATAAATCAGCCCCAGCATTTT. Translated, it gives CASIDGGINQPQHF.

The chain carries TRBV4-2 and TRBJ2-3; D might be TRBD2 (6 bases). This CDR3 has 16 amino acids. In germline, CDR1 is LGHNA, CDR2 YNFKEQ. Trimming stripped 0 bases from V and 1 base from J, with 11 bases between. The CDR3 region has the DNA TGTGCCAGCAGCCAAGATCGTGGCGGGGGCACAGATACGCAGTATTTT. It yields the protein CASSQDRGGGTDTQYF.

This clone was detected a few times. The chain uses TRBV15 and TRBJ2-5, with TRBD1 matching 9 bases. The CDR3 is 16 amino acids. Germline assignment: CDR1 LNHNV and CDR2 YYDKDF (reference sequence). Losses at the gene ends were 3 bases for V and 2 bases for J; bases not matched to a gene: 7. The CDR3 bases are TGTGCCACCAGCAGCGAAGGACAGGGGAGGCAAGAGACCCAGTACTTC. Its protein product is CATSSEGQGRQETQYF.

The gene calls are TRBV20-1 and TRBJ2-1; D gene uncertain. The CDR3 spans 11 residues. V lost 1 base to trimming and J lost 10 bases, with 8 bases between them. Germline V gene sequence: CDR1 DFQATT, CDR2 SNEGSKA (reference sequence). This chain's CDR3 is CSARAAGEQFF. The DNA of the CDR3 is TGCAGTGCTAGAGCTGCCGGGGAGCAGTTCTTC.

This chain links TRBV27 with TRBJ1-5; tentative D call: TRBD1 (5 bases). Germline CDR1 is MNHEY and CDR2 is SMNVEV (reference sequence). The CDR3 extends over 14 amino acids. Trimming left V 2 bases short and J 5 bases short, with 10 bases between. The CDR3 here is CASSLRGGDQPQHF. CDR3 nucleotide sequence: TGTGCCAGCAGTTTAAGGGGCGGAGATCAGCCCCAGCATTTT.

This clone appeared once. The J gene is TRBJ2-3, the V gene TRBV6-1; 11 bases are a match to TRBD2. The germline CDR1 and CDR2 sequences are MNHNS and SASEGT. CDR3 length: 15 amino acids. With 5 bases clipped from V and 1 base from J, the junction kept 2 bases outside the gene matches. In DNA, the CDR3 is TGTGCCAGCAGTTCACTAGCGGGGGGCACAGATACGCAGTATTTT. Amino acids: CASSSLAGGTDTQYF.

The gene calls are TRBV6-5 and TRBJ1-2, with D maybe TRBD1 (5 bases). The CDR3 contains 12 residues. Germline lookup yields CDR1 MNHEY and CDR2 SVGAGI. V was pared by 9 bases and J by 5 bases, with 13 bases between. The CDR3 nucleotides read TGTGCCAGTATGGGGGGGGGTTATGGCTACACCTTC. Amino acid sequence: CASMGGGYGYTF.

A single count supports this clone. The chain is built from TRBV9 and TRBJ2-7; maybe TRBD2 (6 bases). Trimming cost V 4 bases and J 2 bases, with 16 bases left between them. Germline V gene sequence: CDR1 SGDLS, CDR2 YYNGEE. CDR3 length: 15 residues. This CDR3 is CASSPTGAGPYEQYF. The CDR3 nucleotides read TGTGCCAGCAGCCCAACAGGTGCGGGGCCCTACGAGCAGTACTTC.

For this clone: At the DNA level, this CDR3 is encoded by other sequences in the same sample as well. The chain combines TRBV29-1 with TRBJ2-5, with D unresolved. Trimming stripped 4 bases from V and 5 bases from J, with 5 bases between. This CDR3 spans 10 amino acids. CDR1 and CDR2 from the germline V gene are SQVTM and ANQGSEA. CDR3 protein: CSVGGETQYF. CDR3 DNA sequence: TGCAGCGTTGGAGGTGAGACCCAGTACTTC. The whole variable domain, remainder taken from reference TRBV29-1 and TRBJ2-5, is SAVISQKPSRDICQRGTSLTIQCQVDSQVTMMFWYRQQPGQSLTLIATANQGSEATYESGFVIDKFPISRPNLTFSTLTVSNMSPEDSSIYLCSVGGETQYFGPGTRLLVL.

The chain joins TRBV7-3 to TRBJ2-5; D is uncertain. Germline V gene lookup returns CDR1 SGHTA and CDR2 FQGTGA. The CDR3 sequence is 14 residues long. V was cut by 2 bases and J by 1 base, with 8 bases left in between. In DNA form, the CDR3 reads TGTGCCAGCAGCTTATTCAGGCTCCAAGAGACCCAGTACTTC. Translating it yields CASSLFRLQETQYF.

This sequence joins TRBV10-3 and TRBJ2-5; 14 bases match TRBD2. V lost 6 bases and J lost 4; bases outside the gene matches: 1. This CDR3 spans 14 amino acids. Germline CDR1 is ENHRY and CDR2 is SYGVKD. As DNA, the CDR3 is TGTGCCATCAGAGGGACTAGCGGGGGAGAGACCCAGTACTTC. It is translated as CAIRGTSGGETQYF.

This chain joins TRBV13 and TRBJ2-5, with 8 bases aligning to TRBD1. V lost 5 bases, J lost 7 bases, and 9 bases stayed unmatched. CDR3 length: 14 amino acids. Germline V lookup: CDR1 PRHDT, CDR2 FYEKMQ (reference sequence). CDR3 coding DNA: TGTGCCAGCAGCGAAACGACAGGGGTCGGGACCCAGTACTTC. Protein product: CASSETTGVGTQYF.

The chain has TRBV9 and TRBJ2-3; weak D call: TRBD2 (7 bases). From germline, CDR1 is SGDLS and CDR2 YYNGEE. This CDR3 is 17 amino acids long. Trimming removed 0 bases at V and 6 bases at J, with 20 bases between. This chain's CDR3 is CASSVDPEGGVKDTQYF. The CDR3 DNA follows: TGTGCCAGCAGCGTAGATCCCGAGGGGGGGGTCAAGGATACGCAGTATTTT.

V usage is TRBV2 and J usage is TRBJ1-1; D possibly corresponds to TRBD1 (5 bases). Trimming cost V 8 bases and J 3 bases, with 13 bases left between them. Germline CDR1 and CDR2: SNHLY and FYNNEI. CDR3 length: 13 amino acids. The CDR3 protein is CASRLQADTEAFF. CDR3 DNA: TGTGCCAGCCGATTACAGGCGGACACTGAAGCTTTCTTT.

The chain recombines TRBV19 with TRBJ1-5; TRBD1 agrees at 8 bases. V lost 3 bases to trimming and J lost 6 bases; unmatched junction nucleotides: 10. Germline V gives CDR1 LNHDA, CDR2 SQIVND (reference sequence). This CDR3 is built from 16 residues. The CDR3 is CASSINQDRVGQPQHF. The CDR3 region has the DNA TGTGCCAGTAGTATTAATCAGGACAGGGTCGGTCAGCCCCAGCATTTT.

Written as DNA, the CDR3 is TGTGCCAGCAGCCCCTGGGACAGGGGTAGTTTGGAGACCCAGTACTTC. Amino acid sequence: CASSPWDRGSLETQYF. The rearrangement joins TRBV7-3 to TRBJ2-5, with 10 bases matching TRBD1. From germline, CDR1 is SGHTA and CDR2 FQGTGA. CDR3 size: 16 residues. The junction had 11 bases not matched to a gene; V was cut back by 5 bases and J by 5 bases.

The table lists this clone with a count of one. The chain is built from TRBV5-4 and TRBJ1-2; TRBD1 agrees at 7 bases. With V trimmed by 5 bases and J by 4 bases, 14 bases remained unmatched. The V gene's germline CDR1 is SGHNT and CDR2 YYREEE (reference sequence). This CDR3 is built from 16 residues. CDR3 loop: CASSPPGTASSYGYTF. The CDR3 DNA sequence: TGTGCCAGCAGTCCCCCCGGGACAGCCTCAAGCTATGGCTACACCTTC. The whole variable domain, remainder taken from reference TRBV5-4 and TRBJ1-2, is ETGVTQSPTHLIKTRGQQVTLRCSSQSGHNTVSWYQQALGQGPQFIFQYYREEENGRGNFPPRFSGLQFPNYSSELNVNALELDDSALYLCASSPPGTASSYGYTFGSGTRLTVV.

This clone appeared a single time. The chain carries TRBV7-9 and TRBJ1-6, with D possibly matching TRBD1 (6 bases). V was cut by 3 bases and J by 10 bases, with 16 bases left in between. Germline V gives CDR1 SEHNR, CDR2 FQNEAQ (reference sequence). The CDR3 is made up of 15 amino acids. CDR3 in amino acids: CASSLTRGASSPLHF. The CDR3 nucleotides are TGTGCCAGCAGCTTGACGCGGGGGGCATCGTCACCCCTCCACTTT.

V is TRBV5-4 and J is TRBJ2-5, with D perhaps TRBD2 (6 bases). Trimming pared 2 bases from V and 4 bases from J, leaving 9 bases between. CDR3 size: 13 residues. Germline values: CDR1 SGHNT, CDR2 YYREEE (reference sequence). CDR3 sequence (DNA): TGTGCCAGCAGCTTCATGGGAGGAGAGACCCAGTACTTC. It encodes CASSFMGGETQYF.